The source of this TCR beta chain is a study of human thymus T cells. The CDR3 is 16 amino acids. V dropped 4 bases and J dropped 9; count of bases not matched to a gene: 12. In germline, CDR1 is SGHAT, CDR2 FQDESV (reference sequence). Method: immunoSEQ multiplex PCR; TCRdb's copy keeps in-frame clones and lacks some. The profile shows over 35,000 clones, approximately 95% of them singletons. This rearrangement joins TRBV11-1 to TRBJ2-1, with 10 nucleotides matching TRBD1. The sequence derives from a boy younger than two with a congenital heart defect but otherwise immunologically healthy. The sequencing sample was made of blood. The CDR3 spells CASSSPSDRGWSEQFF. The CDR3 DNA reads TGTGCCAGCAGCTCTCCTTCGGACAGGGGGTGGAGTGAGCAGTTCTTC.